The clone carrying this TCR beta chain was picked up many times. Its antigen is not identified. This CDR3 region has 14 residues. The V gene end was trimmed by 6 bases and the J gene end by 1 base; junction bases not matched to a gene: 4. The sample comes from a study of T cells in Graves' hyperthyroidism and ophthalmopathy. Study-level results: Blood samples included most of the expanded thyroid clonotypes exceeding 0.001. Ophthalmopathy, which appeared later, was predicted by the model a median approximately six months before onset.

Patients were aged 18 to 65, had disease duration under 2 months, and had newly diagnosed hyperthyroidism. PBMCs were obtained from 7.5 to 10 ml fresh peripheral blood. The source material, RNA transcripts, was used to amplify TCR beta CDR3 regions. TCR CDR3 regions were first amplified by RT-PCR with HTBI primers. Via MiXCR, TCRdb re-called the multiplex PCR reads, giving one row per CDR3 protein. The table has about 570,000 distinct CDR3 sequences, about 15% seen once; the top ten hold approximately 15%. Sequenced material: blood. The V and J genes are TRBV12-3 or TRBV12-4 and TRBJ2-3; 7 positions match TRBD2. The clonotype was recovered from a woman in her forties with Graves' hyperthyroidism. The CDR3 loop is CASRASGGTDTQYF. The CDR3 DNA reads as TGTGCCAGCAGGGCGAGCGGGGGCACAGATACGCAGTATTTT.